These 23 T cell receptor beta chains share one sample of origin, sequenced in a study of T-cell reconstitution after alpha-beta-depleted transplantation in children. Unique molecular identifiers were used in preparing the TCRbeta library. From the PCR reads, TCRdb called clonotypes with MiXCR, one entry per CDR3 protein. This sample has approximately 490,000 distinct CDR3 sequences, with around 12% found just once. Source: PBMCs from the stem cell graft donor, taken from the stem cell graft. The source is a human donor who donated a stem cell graft to a child with combined immunodeficiency.

The table lists this clonotype with many counts. The rearrangement joins TRBV29-1 to TRBJ2-1; tentatively, D is TRBD1 (6 bases). This CDR3 spans 14 amino acids. V was pared by 4 bases and J by 2 bases, with 12 bases between. The germline V gene encodes CDR1 SQVTM and CDR2 ANQGSEA. CDR3 sequence: CSVVLRGTYNEQFF. CDR3 coding DNA: TGCAGCGTTGTTTTAAGGGGGACCTACAATGAGCAGTTCTTC.

The chain has TRBV19 and TRBJ2-2, with 9 bases aligning to TRBD1. Trimming at V came to 6 bases and at J to 12 bases, leaving 11 bases not matched to a gene. Germline V gene data show CDR1 as LNHDA and CDR2 as SQIVND (reference sequence). This CDR3 contains 14 residues. The CDR3, as DNA: TGTGCCAGTAGGACACAGGGGGCCGGCGGCAAGCTGTTTTTT. As protein: CASRTQGAGGKLFF.

This clonotype was seen at least ten times. A junction boundary mismatches the germline segment, possibly from a read error. This chain joins TRBV7-3 and TRBJ2-2; D is unresolved. CDR1 is SGHTA and CDR2 is FQGTGA in the germline V gene. The CDR3 is 12 residues long. CDR3 residues: CASSSSTGELFF. The CDR3 DNA reads TGCGCCAGCAGCAGCTCGACCGGGGAGCTGTTTTTT. Based on the CDR3 plus reference TRBV7-3 and TRBJ2-2, the full variable domain is GAGVSQTPSNKVTEKGKYVELRCDPISGHTALYWYRQSLGQGPEFLIYFQGTGAADDSGLPNDRFFAVRPEGSVSTLKIQRTERGDSAVYLCASSSSTGELFFGEGSRLTVL.

This clonotype was counted a few times. The chain carries TRBV2 and TRBJ2-1; the D gene is possibly TRBD2 (7 bases). CDR1 and CDR2 from the germline V gene are SNHLY and FYNNEI. The V gene lost 6 bases and the J gene lost 7 bases, with 13 bases spanning the gap. The CDR3 contains 13 residues. The CDR3 region has the DNA TGTGCCAGCAGCAACGAGGGGGGGAATGAGCAGTTCTTC. Its protein is CASSNEGGNEQFF.

The chain joins TRBV5-1 to TRBJ2-7, with 8 bases matching TRBD2. Germline V gives CDR1 SGHRS, CDR2 YFSETQ. The CDR3 is 12 residues long. V shed 5 bases and J 4 bases; nucleotides not matched to a gene: 2. CDR3 amino acids: CASRLAEYEQYF. Here the CDR3 DNA reads TGCGCCAGCAGACTAGCGGAATACGAGCAGTACTTC.

This sequence joins TRBV24-1 and TRBJ1-4; D gene uncertain. Germline V gene lookup returns CDR1 KGHDR and CDR2 SFDVKD. The V end lost 6 bases, the J end lost 7 bases, and 5 bases lay between the germline ends. The CDR3 is 11 residues long. CDR3 sequence: CATSLGEKLFF. The CDR3 DNA follows: TGTGCCACCAGTCTCGGTGAAAAACTGTTTTTT.

The chain carries TRBV25-1 and TRBJ2-1; the match to TRBD2 covers 8 bases. The CDR3 covers 14 residues. The germline V gene encodes CDR1 MGHDK and CDR2 SYGVNS. The junction had 7 bases not matched to a gene; V was cut back by 7 bases and J by 5 bases. CDR3 amino acids: CASNLPGGNNEQFF. As DNA, the CDR3 is TGTGCCAGCAACCTCCCGGGGGGGAACAATGAGCAGTTCTTC. The entire variable domain, with the rest obtained from reference TRBV25-1 and TRBJ2-1, is as follows: EADIYQTPRYLVIGTGKKITLECSQTMGHDKMYWYQQDPGMELHLIHYSYGVNSTEKGDLSSESTVSRIRTEHFPLTLESARPSHTSQYLCASNLPGGNNEQFFGPGTRLTVL.

The chain is built from TRBV20-1 and TRBJ2-1, with D perhaps matching TRBD1 (6 bases). Looked up from germline, CDR1 is DFQATT and CDR2 is SNEGSKA (reference sequence). The CDR3 consists of 15 residues. V was clipped by 6 bases and J by 4 bases, with 19 bases between them. CDR3 sequence reads: CSAPGVTGPYNEQFF. CDR3 nucleotides: TGCAGTGCCCCGGGCGTTACAGGGCCTTACAATGAGCAGTTCTTC.

This CDR3 is CASSPRGRGGTDTQYF. The CDR3 DNA sequence: TGTGCCAGCAGCCCTAGGGGGCGGGGGGGCACAGATACGCAGTATTTT. This chain links TRBV4-2 with TRBJ2-3; possibly TRBD2 for D (8 bases). V was shortened by 4 bases and J by 1 base, with 15 bases between the two germline ends. The CDR3 is 16 amino acids. Germline CDR1 LGHNA, CDR2 YNFKEQ.

This chain joins TRBV10-3 and TRBJ2-3; 10 bases line up with TRBD2. CDR1 is ENHRY, CDR2 SYGVKD, per germline. This CDR3 is built from 15 residues. With 10 bases clipped from V and 1 base from J, the junction kept 8 bases outside the gene matches. The DNA of the CDR3 is TGTGCCACCGTGGCTAGCGGGGGCCGCACAGATACGCAGTATTTT. Translated: CATVASGGRTDTQYF.

V usage is TRBV29-1 and J usage is TRBJ2-7, with D possibly TRBD1 on 5 matching bases. The V and J ends lost 1 base and 7 bases respectively, with 17 bases between them. CDR1 SQVTM and CDR2 ANQGSEA come from the germline V gene. This CDR3 has 14 residues. CDR3 in amino acids: CSVEVSGKGREQYF. DNA for the CDR3: TGCAGCGTTGAAGTTTCAGGGAAGGGCAGGGAGCAGTACTTC.

The chain couples TRBV6-2 or TRBV6-3 to TRBJ2-3; possibly TRBD1 for D (5 bases). The CDR3 is 14 amino acids. The ends were cut back, 10 bases at V and 2 bases at J, with 16 bases in the middle. From germline, CDR1 is MNHEY and CDR2 SVGEGT. The CDR3 reads CATKPTVSTDTQYF. The CDR3 DNA is TGTGCCACCAAACCGACAGTTTCCACAGATACGCAGTATTTT.

V and J are TRBV6-5 and TRBJ2-7; 7 positions match TRBD2. The junction had 6 bases not matched to a gene; V was cut back by 4 bases and J by 0 bases. In germline, CDR1 is MNHEY, CDR2 SVGAGI. The CDR3 loop spans 15 amino acids. The CDR3, as DNA: TGTGCCAGCAGTTCCATGGCGGGAGCCTCCTACGAGCAGTACTTC. Protein: CASSSMAGASYEQYF.

This clonotype showed up many times. The chain couples TRBV11-2 to TRBJ2-7, with D uncertain. The V and J ends lost 3 bases and 2 bases respectively, with 8 bases between them. Germline lookup yields CDR1 SGHAT and CDR2 FQNNGV. The CDR3 has 13 amino acids. This CDR3 is CASSFVRTYEQYF. The CDR3 nucleotides are TGTGCCAGCAGCTTTGTCCGCACCTACGAGCAGTACTTC.

The V gene is TRBV14, the J gene TRBJ2-2; D unclear. Germline assignment: CDR1 SGHDN and CDR2 FVKESK. The CDR3 has 13 amino acids. V shed 3 bases and J shed 1 base, with 3 bases lying between them. In nucleotides, the CDR3 is TGTGCCAGCAGCCAGTTGAACACCGGGGAGCTGTTTTTT. Translation: CASSQLNTGELFF.

This clonotype was picked up many times. The V and J genes are TRBV24-1 and TRBJ2-1, with TRBD1 identical over 10 bases. Trimming took 1 base from V and 3 from J; bases not matched to a gene: 2. The CDR3 sequence is 16 residues long. CDR1 is KGHDR, CDR2 SFDVKD, per germline. CDR3 DNA: TGTGCCACCAGTGATTTTGGACAGGGGGGCTACAATGAGCAGTTCTTC. This encodes CATSDFGQGGYNEQFF.

The table lists this clonotype with many counts. The chain uses TRBV12-3 or TRBV12-4 and TRBJ1-5; D may be TRBD1 (5 bases). The CDR3 totals 12 residues. V dropped 3 bases and J dropped 6 bases, with 6 bases sitting between them. In nucleotides, the CDR3 is TGTGCCAGCAGTTTTACAGGTCAGCCCCAGCATTTT. This encodes CASSFTGQPQHF.

This clonotype was picked up a small number of times. The rearrangement links TRBV10-3 to TRBJ1-6; TRBD1 is a possible D gene (6 bases). The V end was cut by 11 bases, the J end by 9 bases, with 17 bases between. In germline, CDR1 is ENHRY, CDR2 SYGVKD. The CDR3 sequence is 13 residues long. The DNA of the CDR3 is TGTGCCGTGCAACAGGGAGGGGGTTCACCCCTCCACTTT. Its protein product is CAVQQGGGSPLHF.

The chain employs TRBV29-1 and TRBJ2-1; perhaps TRBD1 as D (5 bases). V lost 4 bases to trimming and J lost 4 bases, with 11 bases between them. The CDR3 consists of 13 residues. Germline CDR1 and CDR2: SQVTM and ANQGSEA. CDR3 bases: TGCAGCGTTGCTACAGGCGTTTACAATGAGCAGTTCTTC. Protein product: CSVATGVYNEQFF.

This clonotype was detected ten times or more. This chain connects TRBV25-1 to TRBJ2-7; D is possibly TRBD2 (6 bases). The CDR3 extends over 10 amino acids. CDR1 and CDR2 from the germline V gene are MGHDK and SYGVNS. V lost 6 bases and J 6 bases, leaving 6 bases between the germline ends. CDR3 sequence reads: CASSGGEQYF. In DNA form, the CDR3 reads TGTGCCAGCAGCGGGGGCGAGCAGTACTTC.

The chain carries TRBV10-3 and TRBJ2-2, with 8 nucleotides matching TRBD1. The J segment lost 3 bases and the V segment lost 7 bases, leaving 4 bases of the junction unmatched. Germline V gene lookup returns CDR1 ENHRY and CDR2 SYGVKD. This CDR3 contains 14 residues. In nucleotides, the CDR3 is TGTGCCATCACGGACAGGGAGGACACCGGGGAGCTGTTTTTT. This gives the protein CAITDREDTGELFF.

The chain joins TRBV12-3 or TRBV12-4 to TRBJ2-1; D might be TRBD1 (6 bases). The CDR3 extends over 13 amino acids. V lost 6 bases, J lost 4 bases, and 10 bases lay in between. The CDR3 DNA reads TGTGCCAGCAGGTCCGGACAGTACAATGAGCAGTTCTTC. As protein: CASRSGQYNEQFF.

Many counts were recorded for this clonotype. This chain uses TRBV28 with TRBJ2-7; D perhaps matches TRBD2 (6 bases). Trimming pared 7 bases from V and 5 bases from J, leaving 15 bases between. CDR3 length equals 13 residues. Germline V gives CDR1 MDHEN, CDR2 SYDVKM. CDR3 nucleotides: TGTGCCAGCACGGGACTGCTAGGGAACGAGCAGTACTTC. It codes for CASTGLLGNEQYF.